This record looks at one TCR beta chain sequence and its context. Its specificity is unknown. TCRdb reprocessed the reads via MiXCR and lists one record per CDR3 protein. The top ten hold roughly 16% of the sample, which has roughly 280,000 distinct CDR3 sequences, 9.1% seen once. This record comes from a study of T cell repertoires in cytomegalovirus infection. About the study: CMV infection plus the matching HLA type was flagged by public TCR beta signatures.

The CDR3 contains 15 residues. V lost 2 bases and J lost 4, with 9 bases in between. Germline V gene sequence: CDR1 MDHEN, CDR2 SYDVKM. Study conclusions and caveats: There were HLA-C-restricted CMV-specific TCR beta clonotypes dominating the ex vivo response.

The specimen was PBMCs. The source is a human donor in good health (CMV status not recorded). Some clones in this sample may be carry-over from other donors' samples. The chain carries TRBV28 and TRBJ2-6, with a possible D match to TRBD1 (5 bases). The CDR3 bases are TGTGCCAGCAGTTTAGAAGGGGCCGGGGCCAACGTCCTGACTTTC. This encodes CASSLEGAGANVLTF.